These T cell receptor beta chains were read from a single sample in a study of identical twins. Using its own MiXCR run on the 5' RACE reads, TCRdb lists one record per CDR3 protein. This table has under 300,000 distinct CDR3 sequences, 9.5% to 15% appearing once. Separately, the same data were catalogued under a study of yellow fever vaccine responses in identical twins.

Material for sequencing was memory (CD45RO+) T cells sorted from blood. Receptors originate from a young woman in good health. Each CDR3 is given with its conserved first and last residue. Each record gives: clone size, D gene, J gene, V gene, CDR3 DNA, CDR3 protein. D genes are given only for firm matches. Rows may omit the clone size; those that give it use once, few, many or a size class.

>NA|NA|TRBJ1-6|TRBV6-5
TGTGCCAGCAGTCACGTGGGGGACCGTCCACGATATAATTCACCCCTCCACTTT
CASSHVGDRPRYNSPLHF
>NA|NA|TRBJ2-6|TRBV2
TGTGCCAGCAGTGAAACAGGGTTCGGGGCCAACGTCCTGACTTTC
CASSETGFGANVLTF
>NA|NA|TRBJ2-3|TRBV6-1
TGTGCCAGCAGCCCCCGGGACACGTGGACAGATACGCAGTATTTT
CASSPRDTWTDTQYF
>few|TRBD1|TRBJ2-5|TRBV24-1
TGTGCCACTGGGACAGACCTAGAGACCCAGTACTTC
CATGTDLETQYF
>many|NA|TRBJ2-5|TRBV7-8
TGTGCCAGCAGCTTAGGAGGGGGGAAGTATGAGACCCAGTACTTC
CASSLGGGKYETQYF
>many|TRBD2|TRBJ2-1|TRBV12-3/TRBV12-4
TGTGCCAGCAGTTTTGTGGGAGGGACCTACAATGAGCAGTTCTTC
CASSFVGGTYNEQFF
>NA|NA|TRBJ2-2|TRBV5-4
TGTGCCAGCAGACCAGCAGGGGCCTTGAACACCGGGGAGCTGTTTTTT
CASRPAGALNTGELFF
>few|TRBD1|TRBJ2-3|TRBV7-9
TGTGCCAGCAGCTCCCAGGGGGTGAGCACAGATACGCAGTATTTT
CASSSQGVSTDTQYF
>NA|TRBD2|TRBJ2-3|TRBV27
TGTGCCAGCAGCCTCTCTTCAAGCGGGAGGGCCATTGATACGCAGTATTTT
CASSLSSSGRAIDTQYF
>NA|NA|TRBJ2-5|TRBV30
TGTGCCTGGAGTGGCCGTGGGGAGACCCAGTACTTC
CAWSGRGETQYF
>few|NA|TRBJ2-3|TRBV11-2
TGTGCCAGCAGCTTCTTTTTGCGGGGCACAGATACGCAGTATTTT
CASSFFLRGTDTQYF
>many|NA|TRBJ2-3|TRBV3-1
TGTGCCAGCAGCCTCCGGACAGCAGAAGATACGCAGTATTTT
CASSLRTAEDTQYF
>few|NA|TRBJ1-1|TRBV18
TGTGCCAGCTCACCACCAGGGGACACTGAAGCTTTCTTT
CASSPPGDTEAFF
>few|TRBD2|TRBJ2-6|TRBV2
TGTGCCAGCCGCAGGGAAGTCGGGGGGTCTGGGGCCAACGTCCTGACTTTC
CASRREVGGSGANVLTF
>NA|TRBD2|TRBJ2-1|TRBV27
TGTGCCAGCAGTTCGGGGACTAGCGGGACCTCTGAGCAGTTCTTC
CASSSGTSGTSEQFF
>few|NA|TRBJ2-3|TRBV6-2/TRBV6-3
TGTGCCAGCAGTTCCCAGTCCACTAGCCTCCGAGATACGCAGTATTTT
CASSSQSTSLRDTQYF
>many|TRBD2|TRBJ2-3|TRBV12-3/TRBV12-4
TGTGCCAGCAGCCCAACTAGCGGGGGGCCAGATACGCAGTATTTT
CASSPTSGGPDTQYF
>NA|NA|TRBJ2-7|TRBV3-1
TGTGCCAGCAGCCGTGACAGCCTAGGGGCCTACGAGCAGTACTTC
CASSRDSLGAYEQYF
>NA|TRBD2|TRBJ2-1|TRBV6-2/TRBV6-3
TGTGCCAGCAGTTACTCGACGGTAGCGGGAGGGTACGCGTCCTACAATGAGCAGTTCTTC
CASSYSTVAGGYASYNEQFF
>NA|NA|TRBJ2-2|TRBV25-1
TGTGCCAGTGGAAGGGCCGGCACCGGGGAGCTGTTTTTT
CASGRAGTGELFF
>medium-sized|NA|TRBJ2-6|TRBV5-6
TGTGCCAGCAGCTCTATTAGGGCGGTAGGGGCCAACGTCCTGACTTTC
CASSSIRAVGANVLTF
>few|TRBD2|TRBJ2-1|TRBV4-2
TGTGCCAGCAGCCTCTCCAATCCGGGACTAGCGGCCCTCAGCTCCTACAATGAGCAGTTCTTC
CASSLSNPGLAALSSYNEQFF
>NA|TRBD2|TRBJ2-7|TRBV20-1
TGCAGTGCTAGAGGACGAGCGGGAGCCTACGAGCAGTACTTC
CSARGRAGAYEQYF
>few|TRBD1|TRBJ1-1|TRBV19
TGTGCCAGTACTTCTCGGACAGGGGAGACTGAAGCTTTCTTT
CASTSRTGETEAFF
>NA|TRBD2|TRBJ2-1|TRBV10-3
TGTGCCATCAGTGACCCACTAGCGGGAGTGAATGAGCAGTTCTTC
CAISDPLAGVNEQFF
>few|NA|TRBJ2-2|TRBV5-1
TGCGCCAGCACTCAAAACGGGGGGAACACCGGGGAGCTGTTTTTT
CASTQNGGNTGELFF
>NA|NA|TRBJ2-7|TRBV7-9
TGTGCCAGCAGCTTAATACGAGGGATCGGGATTTTGGACGAGCAGTACTTC
CASSLIRGIGILDEQYF
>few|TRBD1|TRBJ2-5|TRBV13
TGTGCCAGCAGAAAGGGACAGTTCAGCGGTGAGACCCAGTACTTC
CASRKGQFSGETQYF
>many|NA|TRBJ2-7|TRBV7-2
TGTGCCAGCAGCTTAGGGACAGCAACCTACGAGCAGTACTTC
CASSLGTATYEQYF
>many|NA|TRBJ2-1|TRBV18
TGTGCCAGCTCACCCGCTAGGGGATACAATGAGCAGTTCTTC
CASSPARGYNEQFF
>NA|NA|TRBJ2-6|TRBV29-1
TGCAGCGTTGAATCTAGGGACTCTGGGGCCAACGTCCTGACTTTC
CSVESRDSGANVLTF
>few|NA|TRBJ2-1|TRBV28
TGTGCCAGCAACACCATCGGCAGGTCCAATGAGCAGTTCTTC
CASNTIGRSNEQFF
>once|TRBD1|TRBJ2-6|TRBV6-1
TGTGCCAGCAGTCCGACCGAGGGACAGGGAGTAACCGGGGCCAACGTCCTGACTTTC
CASSPTEGQGVTGANVLTF
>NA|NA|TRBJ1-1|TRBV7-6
TGTGCCAGCAGCTTAGTAAGGGGGACGACTGAAGCTTTCTTT
CASSLVRGTTEAFF
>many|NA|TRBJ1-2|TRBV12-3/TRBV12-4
TGTGCCAGCACCTTGACCCATAGGGGCTACACCTTC
CASTLTHRGYTF
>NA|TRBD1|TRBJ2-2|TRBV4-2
TGTGCCAGCAGCCATATTAGGGGGCTCACCGGGGAGCTGTTTTTT
CASSHIRGLTGELFF
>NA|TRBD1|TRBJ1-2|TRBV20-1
TGCAGTGCTACCAAGGGACAGGTCTATGGCTACACCTTC
CSATKGQVYGYTF
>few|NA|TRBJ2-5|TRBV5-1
TGCGCCAGTTCTAAAACAGGGCCGGTACAAGAGACCCAGTACTTC
CASSKTGPVQETQYF
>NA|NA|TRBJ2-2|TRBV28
TGTGCCAGCAGTTCTATCGGGTACACCGGGGAGCTGTTTTTT
CASSSIGYTGELFF